The rows below give T cell receptor beta chains drawn from one sample of a study of T-cell reconstitution after alpha-beta-depleted transplantation in children. Each CDR3 protein gets one entry after TCRdb re-called the PCR reads with MiXCR. The sample holds about 300,000 distinct CDR3 sequences, roughly 7.8% seen once. The sample was peripheral blood, taken 360 days after TCRalphabeta/CD19-depleted stem cell transplant. Receptor source: a female patient aged 2-9 years who had a stem cell transplant for Fanconi anemia, so the T cells may come from the graft donor. The CDR3 runs from the conserved cysteine through the conserved F or W. D genes are given only for firm matches. Clone size is given for some rows only: seen once, a few or many times, or a class if the clone is expanded.

TRBV7-9	many	.	16	TRBJ2-5	TGTGCCAGCAGCTCACTCTATTTGGGGGAACAAGAGACCCAGTACTTC	CASSSLYLGEQETQYF
TRBV10-3	many	TRBD1	17	TRBJ1-3	TGTGCCATCAGTGAATATGGGGCGAGGGGGCAAAGAAACACCATATATTTT	CAISEYGARGQRNTIYF
TRBV6-5	.	.	13	TRBJ1-3	TGTGCCAGCAGTTACGTAACTTCCTACACCATATATTTT	CASSYVTSYTIYF
TRBV20-1	.	.	14	TRBJ2-3	TGCAGTGCTAGGGCCCGCGGACGAGCAGATACGCAGTATTTT	CSARARGRADTQYF
TRBV15	many	.	16	TRBJ1-3	TGTGCCACCAGCAGAGATCTAGGAAGCTCTGGAAACACCATATATTTT	CATSRDLGSSGNTIYF
TRBV14	.	TRBD1	15	TRBJ1-3	TGTGCCAGCAGCCGTGAGGGGGCGAGTGGAAACACCATATATTTT	CASSREGASGNTIYF
TRBV25-1	many	TRBD1	15	TRBJ2-7	TGTGCCAGCAGTCCCCGGACAGGGGACTTATACGAGCAGTACTTC	CASSPRTGDLYEQYF
TRBV5-8	many	.	15	TRBJ2-7	TGTGCCAGCAGCTCGGGAAGCCTAGTATTCTACGAGCAGTACTTC	CASSSGSLVFYEQYF
TRBV4-2	many	TRBD1	15	TRBJ1-2	TGTGCCAGCAGCCAACGGGACAGTGGGCGGGATGGCTACACCTTC	CASSQRDSGRDGYTF
TRBV11-1	few	.	14	TRBJ2-5	TGTGCCAGCAGCTTTCAAGTGGAAGAAGAGACCCAGTACTTC	CASSFQVEEETQYF
TRBV6-2/TRBV6-3	.	TRBD2	17	TRBJ2-1	TGTGCCAGCAGTCATAGAATTAGCGGGGGGATTTACAATGAGCAGTTCTTC	CASSHRISGGIYNEQFF
TRBV28	many	.	17	TRBJ2-7	TGTGCCAGCAGTTTCTCGGCTAGCGCCCTGGGGCTCTACGAGCAGTACTTC	CASSFSASALGLYEQYF
TRBV29-1	many	.	10	TRBJ2-5	TGCAGCGTTGACACGGAGACCCAGTACTTC	CSVDTETQYF
TRBV7-3	.	.	12	TRBJ1-1	TGTGCCAGCAGCTTAAGTGGAGGGGCGGCTTTCTTT	CASSLSGGAAFF
TRBV6-1	.	.	14	TRBJ1-2	TGTGCCAGCAGTCGGTTTATTTTGGGGGAGGGCTACACCTTC	CASSRFILGEGYTF
TRBV7-9	few	TRBD1	13	TRBJ1-2	TGTGCCAGCAGCACCCGGGACAGCTATGGCTACACCTTC	CASSTRDSYGYTF
TRBV5-5	many	TRBD1	16	TRBJ2-2	TGTGCCAGCAGTCATGAGACAGGGCAAGGCGCAGGGGAGCTGTTTTTT	CASSHETGQGAGELFF
TRBV12-3/TRBV12-4	few	.	15	TRBJ1-1	TGTGCCAGCAGTTTAGGTTTGGGACGGTACACTGAAGCTTTCTTT	CASSLGLGRYTEAFF